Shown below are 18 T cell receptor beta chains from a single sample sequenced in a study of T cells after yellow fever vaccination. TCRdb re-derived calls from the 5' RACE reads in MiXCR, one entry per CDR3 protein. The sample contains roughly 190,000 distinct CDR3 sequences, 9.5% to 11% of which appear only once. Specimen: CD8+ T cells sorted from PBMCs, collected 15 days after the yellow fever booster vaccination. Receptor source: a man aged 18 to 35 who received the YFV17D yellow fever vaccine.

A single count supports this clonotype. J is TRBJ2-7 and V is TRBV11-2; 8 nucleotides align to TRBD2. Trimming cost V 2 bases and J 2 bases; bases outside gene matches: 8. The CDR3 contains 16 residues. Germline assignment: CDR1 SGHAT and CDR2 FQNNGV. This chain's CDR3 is CASSLPSGGGAYEQYF. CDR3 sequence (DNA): TGTGCCAGCAGCTTACCCTCGGGAGGGGGGGCCTACGAGCAGTACTTC.

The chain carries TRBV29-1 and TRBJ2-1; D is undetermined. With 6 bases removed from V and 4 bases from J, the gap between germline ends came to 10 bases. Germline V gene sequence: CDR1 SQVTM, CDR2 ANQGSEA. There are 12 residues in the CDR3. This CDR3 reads CSVSPPYNEQFF. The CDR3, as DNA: TGCAGCGTCTCCCCCCCATACAATGAGCAGTTCTTC.

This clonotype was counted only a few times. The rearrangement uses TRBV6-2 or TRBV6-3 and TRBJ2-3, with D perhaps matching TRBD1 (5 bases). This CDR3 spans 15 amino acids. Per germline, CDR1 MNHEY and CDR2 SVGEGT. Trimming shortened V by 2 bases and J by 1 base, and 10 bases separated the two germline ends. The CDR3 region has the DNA TGTGCCAGCAGTTACGGCAGGGATGGCACAGATACGCAGTATTTT. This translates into CASSYGRDGTDTQYF.

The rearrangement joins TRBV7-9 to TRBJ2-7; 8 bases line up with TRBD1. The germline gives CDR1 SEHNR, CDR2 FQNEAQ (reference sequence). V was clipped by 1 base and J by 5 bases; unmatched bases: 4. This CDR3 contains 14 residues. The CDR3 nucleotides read TGTGCCAGCAGCTTAGGACAGGGGCTACACGAGCAGTACTTC. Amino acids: CASSLGQGLHEQYF.

The CDR3 is CASSPLRYTQYF. In DNA, the CDR3 is TGTGCCAGCAGTCCTCTTAGGTATACGCAGTATTTT. The chain recombines TRBV12-3 or TRBV12-4 with TRBJ2-3; no clear D. V lost 5 bases to trimming and J lost 7 bases, with 10 bases between them. The CDR3 runs 12 residues.

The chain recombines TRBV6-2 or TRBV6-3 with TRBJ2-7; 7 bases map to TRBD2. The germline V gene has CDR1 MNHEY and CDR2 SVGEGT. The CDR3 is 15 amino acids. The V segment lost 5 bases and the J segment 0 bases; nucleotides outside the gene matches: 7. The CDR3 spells CASSTGEGPSYEQYV. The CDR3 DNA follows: TGTGCCAGCAGTACGGGGGAGGGTCCCTCCTACGAGCAGTACGTC.

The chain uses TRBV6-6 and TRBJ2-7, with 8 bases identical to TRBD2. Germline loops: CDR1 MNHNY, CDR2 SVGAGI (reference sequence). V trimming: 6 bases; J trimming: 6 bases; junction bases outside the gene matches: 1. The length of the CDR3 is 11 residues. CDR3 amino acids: CASRAGGEQYV. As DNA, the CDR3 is TGTGCCAGCAGGGCGGGGGGCGAGCAGTACGTC.

CDR3 sequence (DNA): TGTGCCAGCAGCCCAACAGGGGGCACCTACGAGCAGTACTTC. It yields the protein CASSPTGGTYEQYF. The chain recombines TRBV12-3 or TRBV12-4 with TRBJ2-7, with 9 bases lining up with TRBD1. The ends lost 6 bases at V and 2 bases at J; junction bases unmatched: 5. The CDR3 loop spans 14 amino acids.

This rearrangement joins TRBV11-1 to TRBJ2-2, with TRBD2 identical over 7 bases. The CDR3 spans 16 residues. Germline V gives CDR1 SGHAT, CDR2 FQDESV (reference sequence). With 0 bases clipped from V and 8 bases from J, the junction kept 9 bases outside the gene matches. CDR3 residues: CASSLARGTLTGELFF. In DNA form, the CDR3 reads TGTGCCAGCAGCTTAGCGCGGGGGACGCTGACGGGGGAGCTGTTTTTT.

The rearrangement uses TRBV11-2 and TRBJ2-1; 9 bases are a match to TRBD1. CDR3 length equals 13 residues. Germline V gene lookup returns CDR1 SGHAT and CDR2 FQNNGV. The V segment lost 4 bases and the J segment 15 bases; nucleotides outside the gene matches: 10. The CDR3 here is CASSYRGPHPPFF. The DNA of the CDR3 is TGTGCCAGCAGCTACAGGGGGCCTCACCCCCCGTTCTTC.

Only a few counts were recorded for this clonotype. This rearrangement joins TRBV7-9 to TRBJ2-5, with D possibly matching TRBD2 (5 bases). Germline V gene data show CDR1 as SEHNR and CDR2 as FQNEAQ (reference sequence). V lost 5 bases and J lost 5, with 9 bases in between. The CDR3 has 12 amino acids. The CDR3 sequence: CASSVPGETQYF. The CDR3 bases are TGTGCCAGCAGCGTACCGGGGGAGACCCAGTACTTC. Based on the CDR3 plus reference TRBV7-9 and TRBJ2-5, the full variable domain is DTGVSQNPRHKITKRGQNVTFRCDPISEHNRLYWYRQTLGQGPEFLTYFQNEAQLEKSRLLSDRFSAERPKGSFSTLEIQRTEQGDSAMYLCASSVPGETQYFGPGTRLLVL.

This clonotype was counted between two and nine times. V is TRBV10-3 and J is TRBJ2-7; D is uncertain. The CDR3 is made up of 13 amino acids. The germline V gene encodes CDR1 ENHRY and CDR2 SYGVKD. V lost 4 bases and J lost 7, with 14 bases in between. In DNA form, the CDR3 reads TGTGCCATCAGTGGGGAAGGGCAGCCAGAGCAGTACTTC. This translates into CAISGEGQPEQYF.

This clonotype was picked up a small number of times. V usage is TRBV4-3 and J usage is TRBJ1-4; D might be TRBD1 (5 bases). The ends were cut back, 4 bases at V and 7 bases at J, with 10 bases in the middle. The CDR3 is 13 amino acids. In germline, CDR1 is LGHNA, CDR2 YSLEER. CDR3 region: CASSPGGSEKLFF. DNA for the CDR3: TGCGCCAGCAGCCCGGGGGGGTCTGAAAAACTGTTTTTT.

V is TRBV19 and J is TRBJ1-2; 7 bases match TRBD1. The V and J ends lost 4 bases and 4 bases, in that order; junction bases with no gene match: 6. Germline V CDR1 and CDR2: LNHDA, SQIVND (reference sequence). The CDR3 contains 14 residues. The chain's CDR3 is CASSTLTGAYGYTF. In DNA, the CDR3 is TGTGCCAGTAGTACCCTTACAGGGGCCTATGGCTACACCTTC.

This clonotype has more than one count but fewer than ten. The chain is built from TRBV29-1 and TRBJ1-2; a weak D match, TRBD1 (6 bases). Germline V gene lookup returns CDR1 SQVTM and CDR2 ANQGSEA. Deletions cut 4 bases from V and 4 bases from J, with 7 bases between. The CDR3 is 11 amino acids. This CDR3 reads CSVGTVYGYTF. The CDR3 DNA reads TGCAGCGTTGGGACAGTCTATGGCTACACCTTC.

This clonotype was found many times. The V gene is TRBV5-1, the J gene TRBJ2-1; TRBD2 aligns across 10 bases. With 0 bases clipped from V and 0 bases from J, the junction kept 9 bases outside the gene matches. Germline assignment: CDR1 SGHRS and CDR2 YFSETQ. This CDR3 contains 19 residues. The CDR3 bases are TGCGCCAGCAGCTTGGGTCCTAGCGGGGGCACCCGCTCCTACAATGAGCAGTTCTTC. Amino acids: CASSLGPSGGTRSYNEQFF. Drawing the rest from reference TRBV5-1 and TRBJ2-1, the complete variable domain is KAGVTQTPRYLIKTRGQQVTLSCSPISGHRSVSWYQQTPGQGLQFLFEYFSETQRNKGNFPGRFSGRQFSNSRSEMNVSTLELGDSALYLCASSLGPSGGTRSYNEQFFGPGTRLTVL.

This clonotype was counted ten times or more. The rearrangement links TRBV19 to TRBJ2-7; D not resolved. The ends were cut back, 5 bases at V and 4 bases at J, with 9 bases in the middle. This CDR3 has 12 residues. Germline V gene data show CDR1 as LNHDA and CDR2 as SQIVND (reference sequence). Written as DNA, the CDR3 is TGTGCCAGTAGTTCCCGGTGGTACGAGCAGTACTTC. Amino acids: CASSSRWYEQYF.

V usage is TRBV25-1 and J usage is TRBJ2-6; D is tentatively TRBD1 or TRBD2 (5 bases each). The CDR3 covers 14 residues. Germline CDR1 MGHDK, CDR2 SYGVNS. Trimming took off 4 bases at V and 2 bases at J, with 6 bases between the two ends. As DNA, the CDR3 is TGTGCCAGCAGTGGAGGGGCTGGGGCCAACGTCCTGACTTTC. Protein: CASSGGAGANVLTF.